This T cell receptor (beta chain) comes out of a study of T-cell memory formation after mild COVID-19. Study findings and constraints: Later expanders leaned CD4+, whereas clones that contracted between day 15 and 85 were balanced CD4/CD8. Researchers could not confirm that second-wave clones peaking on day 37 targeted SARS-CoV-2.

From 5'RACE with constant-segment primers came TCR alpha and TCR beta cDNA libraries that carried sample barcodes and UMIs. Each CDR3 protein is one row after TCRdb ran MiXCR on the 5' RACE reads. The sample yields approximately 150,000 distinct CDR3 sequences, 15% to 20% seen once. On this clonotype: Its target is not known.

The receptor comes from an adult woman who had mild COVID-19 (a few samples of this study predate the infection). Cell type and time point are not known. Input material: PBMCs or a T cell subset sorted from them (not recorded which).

The CDR3 region has the DNA TGTGCCAGCAGTTTCGGGGGTGTCGGTTCACCCCTCCACTTT. Protein sequence: CASSFGGVGSPLHF. The chain has TRBV12-3 or TRBV12-4 and TRBJ1-6; D is perhaps TRBD1 (5 bases). The CDR3 runs 14 residues. V was clipped by 3 bases and J by 9 bases, with 12 bases between them.